One and the same sample provided the 17 T cell receptor beta chains below, sequenced in a study of blood T cell repertoires in COVID-19. TCRdb's copy holds only in-frame clones and misses some; the assay was immunoSEQ multiplex PCR. In the table there are more than 95,000 clones, less than 85% of which are singletons. Sequencing used peripheral blood. The receptors were sampled from a man aged 45 to 65 with acute or convalescent COVID-19.

The V and J genes are TRBV7-8 and TRBJ1-5; 8 nucleotides line up with TRBD1. V trimming: 5 bases; J trimming: 5 bases; junction bases outside the gene matches: 8. The CDR3 is 15 residues long. Germline V gene sequence: CDR1 SGHVS, CDR2 FQNEAQ. CDR3 in DNA: TGTGCCAGCAGCCTACAGGGGGAACCGGATCAGCCCCAGCATTTT. It translates to CASSLQGEPDQPQHF.

The chain uses TRBV3-1 (or the pseudogene TRBV3-2) and TRBJ2-5; D call uncertain. Trimming cost V 3 bases and J 2 bases, with 10 bases left between them. The CDR3 has 14 amino acids. Germline loops: CDR1 LGHDT, CDR2 YNNKEL (reference sequence). This CDR3 reads CASSHGPAQETQYF. CDR3 sequence (DNA): TGTGCCAGCAGCCATGGCCCTGCTCAAGAGACCCAGTACTTC.

The rearrangement joins TRBV3-1 (or the pseudogene TRBV3-2) to TRBJ2-6; D gene unclear. This CDR3 spans 16 amino acids. V gave up 3 bases and J gave up 4 bases, with 13 bases separating them. Per germline, CDR1 LGHDT and CDR2 YNNKEL (reference sequence). The CDR3 loop is CASSQARFPGANVLTF. As DNA, the CDR3 is TGTGCCAGCAGCCAGGCTAGATTCCCCGGGGCCAACGTCCTGACTTTC.

The sample holds one count of this clone. The chain carries TRBV13 and TRBJ2-7, with D perhaps TRBD2 (5 bases). The CDR3 loop spans 16 amino acids. Germline CDR1 is PRHDT and CDR2 is FYEKMQ (reference sequence). V dropped 0 bases and J dropped 7 bases, with 19 bases sitting between them. CDR3: CASSLGGPGRPREQYF. The CDR3 bases are TGTGCCAGCAGCTTAGGCGGCCCGGGGAGACCGCGGGAGCAGTACTTC.

V gene TRBV4-1 combines with J gene TRBJ2-7, with 7 bases fitting TRBD1. Losses at the gene ends were 1 base for V and 9 bases for J; bases not matched to a gene: 15. Germline lookup yields CDR1 MGHRA and CDR2 YSYEKL. CDR3 size: 16 residues. CDR3 bases: TGCGCCAGCAGCCAAGGGGAAGGGACAGCCTCCTTGGGGCAGTACTTC. Residues: CASSQGEGTASLGQYF.

This clone turned up a few times. The rearrangement uses TRBV3-1 (or the pseudogene TRBV3-2) and TRBJ2-1, with 13 bases that match TRBD2. J gave up 4 bases and V 1 base, and 10 bases lay outside the gene matches. Germline loops: CDR1 LGHDT, CDR2 YNNKEL (reference sequence). The CDR3 contains 19 residues. CDR3 loop: CASSQVRGTSGASYNEQFF. In DNA, the CDR3 is TGTGCCAGCAGCCAAGTTCGGGGGACTAGCGGGGCATCTTACAATGAGCAGTTCTTC.

This clone showed up just a few times. The CDR3 here is CASSVDRALQGYTF. DNA for the CDR3: TGTGCCAGCAGCGTAGACAGGGCCCTCCAGGGCTACACCTTC. This sequence joins TRBV9 and TRBJ1-2, with D possibly being TRBD1 (6 bases). The germline V gene has CDR1 SGDLS and CDR2 YYNGEE. Trimming stripped 0 bases from V and 8 bases from J, with 14 bases between. The CDR3 extends over 14 amino acids.

The V gene is TRBV5-1, the J gene TRBJ2-7; 7 bases are shared with TRBD1. The trim removed 0 bases at V and 1 base at J, leaving 4 bases unmatched. This CDR3 region has 15 residues. The V gene's germline CDR1 is SGHRS and CDR2 YFSETQ. CDR3 protein: CASSLDLQGSYEQYF. In nucleotides, the CDR3 is TGCGCCAGCAGCTTGGATCTACAGGGGTCCTACGAGCAGTACTTC. The full variable domain, completed using reference TRBV5-1 and TRBJ2-7, is KAGVTQTPRYLIKTRGQQVTLSCSPISGHRSVSWYQQTPGQGLQFLFEYFSETQRNKGNFPGRFSGRQFSNSRSEMNVSTLELGDSALYLCASSLDLQGSYEQYFGPGTRLTVT.

The chain employs TRBV2 and TRBJ1-1; D call uncertain. This CDR3 comprises 13 residues. CDR1 and CDR2 (germline): SNHLY, FYNNEI. The V end lost 6 bases, the J end lost 3 bases, and 11 bases lay between the germline ends. The CDR3 DNA is TGTGCCAGCAGGGGCATGGTTGACACTGAAGCTTTCTTT. Protein sequence: CASRGMVDTEAFF.

Turning to this clone: Germline and junction disagree at one end, which may indicate a read error. The chain carries TRBV7-7 and TRBJ2-3; D gene ambiguous. CDR1 and CDR2 from the germline V gene are SSHAT and FNYEAQ (reference sequence). The CDR3 length is 17 residues. The CDR3 spells CASSLEFRSPSTDTQYF. CDR3 bases: TGTGCTAGCAGCTTAGAGTTCCGGAGCCCTAGCACAGATACGCAGTATTTT.

The V and J genes are TRBV19 and TRBJ1-2; D might be TRBD1 (6 bases). CDR1 is LNHDA, CDR2 SQIVND, per germline (reference sequence). CDR3 length: 13 amino acids. Trimming left V 7 bases short and J 8 bases short, with 17 bases between. The CDR3 nucleotides read TGTGCCAGTACTAACAGGGAAATGAGGGGCTACACCTTC. Protein product: CASTNREMRGYTF.

This chain connects TRBV18 to TRBJ2-3; no clear D gene. Trimming stripped 3 bases from V and 0 bases from J, with 10 bases between. CDR3 length: 15 amino acids. Germline V gene data show CDR1 as KGHSH and CDR2 as LQKENI. The CDR3 spells CASSPYSPSTDTQYF. The CDR3, as DNA: TGTGCCAGCTCACCCTACTCACCTAGCACAGATACGCAGTATTTT.

In nucleotides, the CDR3 is TGTGCCAGTAGCATCCTTGCGGATGGTAGCAATCAGCCCCAGCATTTT. It codes for CASSILADGSNQPQHF. The J gene is TRBJ1-5, the V gene TRBV19; D is unresolved. Germline V gene sequence: CDR1 LNHDA, CDR2 SQIVND (reference sequence). V lost 6 bases and J 0 bases, leaving 15 bases between the germline ends. The CDR3 runs 16 residues.

V is TRBV5-6 and J is TRBJ1-6; D is ambiguous. This CDR3 is built from 13 residues. In germline, CDR1 is SGHDT, CDR2 YYEEEE. Between the trimmed V and J ends, which lost 4 bases and 8 bases, there was a span of 10 bases. CDR3 residues: CASSLEAYSPLHF. Written as DNA, the CDR3 is TGTGCCAGCAGCCTTGAGGCGTATTCACCCCTCCACTTT.

The V gene is TRBV3-1 (or the pseudogene TRBV3-2), the J gene TRBJ1-4; TRBD1 matches at 7 bases. V lost 4 bases, J lost 10 bases, and 6 bases stayed unmatched. Germline V gene sequence: CDR1 LGHDT, CDR2 YNNKEL (reference sequence). The CDR3 length is 13 residues. The CDR3 loop is CASSLDRVGKLFF. DNA for the CDR3: TGTGCCAGCAGCCTCGACAGGGTAGGAAAACTGTTTTTT.

The V gene is TRBV7-8, the J gene TRBJ2-2; TRBD2 might be the D (5 bases). The V end lost 1 base, the J end lost 4 bases, and 16 bases lay between the germline ends. This CDR3 has 17 residues. The germline gives CDR1 SGHVS, CDR2 FQNEAQ. The CDR3 loop is CASSLVGSLPGTGELFF. The CDR3 DNA reads as TGTGCCAGCAGCTTAGTGGGGAGTCTTCCCGGCACCGGGGAGCTGTTTTTT.

CDR3 residues: CASSLATGVGTDTQYF. The CDR3 DNA is TGTGCCAGCAGCTTGGCCACGGGGGTAGGCACAGATACGCAGTATTTT. The rearrangement joins TRBV5-4 to TRBJ2-3; D is perhaps TRBD2 (6 bases). This CDR3 has 16 amino acids. Trimming stripped 0 bases from V and 1 base from J, with 12 bases between. The germline CDR1 and CDR2 sequences are SGHNT and YYREEE (reference sequence).